Described below is a single TCR beta chain sequence and its context. The read ends 3 residues shy of where the CDR3 ends; the end is completed using the germline J gene. This CDR3 has 17 amino acids. Germline assignment: CDR1 DFQATT and CDR2 SNEGSKA (reference sequence). With 3 bases clipped from V and 4 bases from J, the junction kept 14 bases outside the gene matches. These data belong to a study of T cells in women clearing cervical HPV infection. Only in-frame clones appear in the TCRdb table, and some are missing; sequencing was by immunoSEQ multiplex PCR. The sample features 30,000 to 35,000 clones, with 15% to 20% in its top ten.

The rearrangement links TRBV20-1 to TRBJ1-1, with 10 nucleotides matching TRBD1. This receptor was taken from a woman between 18 and 70 years old with a cervical HPV16 infection that either progressed to CIN3+ or cleared (not recorded which). Sequencing was done on a sample of blood buffy coat. CDR3 residues: CSASHPGQGMSSTEAFF. CDR3 bases read: TGCAGTGCTAGCCATCCGGGACAGGGGATGAGTAGCACTGAA.